A single T cell receptor (beta chain) is shown here with its context. A read error may explain this, as a much larger clone is one base away. These data are taken from a study of regulatory T cells in long-lasting Graves disease. On the study more broadly: Graves' patients with a new diagnosis had received antithyroid drugs under 3 months.

Library construction for TCR beta used iRepertoire HTBI primers and Arm-PCR of CDR3 regions. TCRdb recomputed calls from the multiplex PCR reads with MiXCR, one row per CDR3 protein. The sample has about 240,000 distinct CDR3 sequences, 20% seen once; the top ten hold approximately 14%. This sample's time point: newly diagnosed GD, antithyroid drugs for less than 3 months. PBMC-extracted RNA yielded the TCR library. The length of the CDR3 is 12 residues. Trimming took off 2 bases at V and 7 bases at J, with 9 bases between the two ends. Germline values: CDR1 LGHDT, CDR2 YNNKEL (reference sequence). V usage is TRBV3-1 and J usage is TRBJ2-7; D not certain. This clonotype originated in a female donor with Graves disease. The sequencing here drew on peripheral blood mononuclear cells (PBMCs), taken at new diagnosis, from a patient treated with antithyroid drugs. CDR3 nucleotides: TGTGCCAGCAGCCAATACTCCGATGAGCAGTACTTC. It translates to CASSQYSDEQYF.